This TCR beta chain was profiled in a study of cytomegalovirus exposure and HLA in healthy donors. General observations from the study: In most subjects, TCR beta sequences reportedly gave accurate predictions of HLA-A and HLA-B alleles.

PCR employed 60 Vbeta and 13 Jbeta primers. Data came from immunoSEQ multiplex PCR; TCRdb stores just in-frame clones and leaves some out. The sample shows about 160,000 clones, roughly 80% of them seen only once. J lost 7 bases, V lost 3 bases, and 5 bases had no gene match. Germline CDR1 and CDR2: MNHEY and SMNVEV (reference sequence). The CDR3 extends over 16 amino acids. With respect to this clone: Its antigen remains unidentified.

This TCR was recovered from a male donor in good health and CMV-seropositive. V gene TRBV27 combines with J gene TRBJ2-1; 14 bases line up with TRBD2. Material for sequencing was PBMCs. In DNA form, the CDR3 reads TGTGCCAGCAGTTTCGGGACTAGCGGGGGAAAAAATGAGCAGTTCTTC. Translated: CASSFGTSGGKNEQFF.